This is a list of T cell receptor beta chains from one sample in a study of blood T cell repertoires in COVID-19. TCRdb keeps only in-frame clones here, not all; method: immunoSEQ multiplex PCR. The sample shows hundreds of thousands of clones, approximately 88% of them seen only once. Sequenced input: PBMCs or T cells enriched from blood (not recorded which). These receptors all stem from a woman in her thirties who had recovered from COVID-19. Each CDR3 is given with its conserved first and last residue. D genes are given only for firm matches. Clone size is shown for a subset of rows, as once, few, many or a class of expanded clone.

j_call v_call d_call clone_size cdr3_length cdr3_nt cdr3_aa
TRBJ2-7 TRBV4-2 TRBD2 . 17 TGTGCCAGCAGCCAATCCCCTAGCGGACTTACAACCTACGAGCAGTACTTC CASSQSPSGLTTYEQYF
TRBJ2-7 TRBV6-2/TRBV6-3 TRBD2 . 15 TGTGCCAGCAGTTACAGCGGGACGGATCTTTACGAGCAGTACTTC CASSYSGTDLYEQYF
TRBJ1-3 TRBV7-9 . . 17 TGTGCCAGCAGCCCTTGGAGAGGGGGTCGCTCTGGAAACACCATATATTTT CASSPWRGGRSGNTIYF
TRBJ1-5 TRBV4-2 TRBD1 . 15 TGTGCCAGCAGCCCGGGGACAGGGGTGGGGTTGGCCCAGCATTTT CASSPGTGVGLAQHF
TRBJ2-1 TRBV21-1 . . 18 TGTGCCAGCAGCAAAGTTCCTACTAGCGGTGAAAGCTGCAATGAGCAGTTCTTC CASSKVPTSGESCNEQFF
TRBJ1-6 TRBV6-6 . . 13 TGTGCCAGCAGTTACACAGACAATTCACCCCTCCACTTT CASSYTDNSPLHF
TRBJ2-2 TRBV7-2 TRBD1 . 16 TGTGCCAGCAGCTTACGGTATAGGGGGCTGGCCGGGGAGCTGTTTTTT CASSLRYRGLAGELFF
TRBJ1-2 TRBV28 . . 13 TGTGCCAGCATGCGGCACACGGACTATGGCTACACCTTC CASMRHTDYGYTF
TRBJ1-2 TRBV28 . . 15 TGTGCCCACGGGGCAGGGGTGATCCATAACTATGGCTACACCTTC CAHGAGVIHNYGYTF
TRBJ1-5 TRBV11-2 TRBD1 . 13 TGTGCCAGCAGCCCGGACAGGGATCAGCCCCAGCATTTT CASSPDRDQPQHF
TRBJ2-7 TRBV11-2 TRBD1 . 15 TGTGCCAGCAGACTAAGCGGGACAGGGATCTACGAGCAGTACTTC CASRLSGTGIYEQYF
TRBJ1-4 TRBV19 . . 15 TGTGCCAGTAGTATATTGGGAGGAACTAATGAAAAACTGTTTTTT CASSILGGTNEKLFF
TRBJ2-5 TRBV5-1 . . 15 TGCGCCAGCAGCTTCTCGGTGCTTTACCAAGAGACCCAGTACTTC CASSFSVLYQETQYF
TRBJ2-5 TRBV28 TRBD2 . 16 TGTGCCAGCAACCCTCTAGCGGGAGGATACTTAGAGACCCAGTACTTC CASNPLAGGYLETQYF
TRBJ2-2 TRBV27 TRBD1 . 14 TGTGCCAGCAGTCCGGGGACAGGGCCCGGGGAGCTGTTTTTT CASSPGTGPGELFF
TRBJ1-1 TRBV9 . . 14 TGTGCCAGCAGAGACCAGGGTACGGGCACTGAAGCTTTCTTT CASRDQGTGTEAFF
TRBJ2-7 TRBV27 TRBD1 . 14 TGTGCCAGCAGTCTCGGACAGGGCTACTACGAGCAGTACTTC CASSLGQGYYEQYF
TRBJ1-5 TRBV14 . once 15 TGTGCCAGCAGCCTGGACGGTCGGGGGTATCAGCCCCAGCATTTT CASSLDGRGYQPQHF
TRBJ1-6 TRBV7-3 . . 16 TGTGCCAGCAGGCTCCGAGCGGGGCTTCAAGGATCACCCCTCCACTTT CASRLRAGLQGSPLHF
TRBJ2-7 TRBV24-1 . . 13 TGTGCCACCAGTGAACCCACAAGCTACGAGCAGTACTTC CATSEPTSYEQYF
TRBJ2-7 TRBV30 TRBD2 few 14 TGTGCCTGGAGTGTAACTAGCGGGATCTACGAGCAGTACTTC CAWSVTSGIYEQYF
TRBJ2-7 TRBV30 . . 13 TGTGCCTGGAGTAGGCCAGGGGCACGAGAGCAGTACTTC CAWSRPGAREQYF
TRBJ1-1 TRBV11-3 . . 13 TGTGCCAGCAGCTTAGCCCCCGGTCTCGAAGCTTTCTTT CASSLAPGLEAFF
TRBJ2-3 TRBV11-3 . . 14 TGTGCCAGCAGTATAGGCAGGGGAACAGATACGCAGTATTTT CASSIGRGTDTQYF
TRBJ1-1 TRBV28 TRBD1 . 14 TGTGCCAGCAGCCGGACAGGGGAGAGCACTGAAGCTTTCTTT CASSRTGESTEAFF
TRBJ2-3 TRBV27 TRBD2 . 18 TGTGCCAGCAGTTTATTCAAGGCTAGCGGGGGGGCCACAGATACGCAGTATTTT CASSLFKASGGATDTQYF
TRBJ1-3 TRBV9 . few 14 TGTGCCAGCAGCGCCCAGGGGACTGGAAACACCATATATTTT CASSAQGTGNTIYF
TRBJ2-3 TRBV10-3 . few 13 TGTGCCATCAGTGACGGGAGCCCAGATACGCAGTATTTT CAISDGSPDTQYF
TRBJ1-2 TRBV3-1/TRBV3-2 . . 13 TGTGCCAGCAGCCGTGGACAGAACTATGGCTACACCTTC CASSRGQNYGYTF
TRBJ2-3 TRBV15 TRBD1 . 19 TGTGCCACCAGCAGAGGTTTACCCTCGACAGGGTCGAGCACAGATACGCAGTATTTT CATSRGLPSTGSSTDTQYF
TRBJ2-4 TRBV6-6 TRBD2 . 17 TGTGCCAGCAGTCCCCTAGACGGGGGAGGGTCCAAAAACATTCAGTACTTC CASSPLDGGGSKNIQYF
TRBJ2-7 TRBV11-2 TRBD2 . 16 TGTGCCAGCAGCTACCGCCTAGCGGGAGGTACCTACGAGCAGTACTTC CASSYRLAGGTYEQYF
TRBJ2-3 TRBV6-5 TRBD2 . 15 TGTGCCAGCAGTCTAGCGGGAGGAAGCACAGATACGCAGTATTTT CASSLAGGSTDTQYF
TRBJ1-2 TRBV27 TRBD1 . 16 TGTGCCAGCAGTCCATCCCCACAGGGGGCAAGCTATGGCTACACCTTC CASSPSPQGASYGYTF
TRBJ1-1 TRBV4-1 TRBD1 . 13 TGCGCCAGCCGCCGGACAGGGGACACTGAAGCTTTCTTT CASRRTGDTEAFF
TRBJ2-1 TRBV4-1 . . 15 TGCGCCAGCAGCCAATTCCTGAGCCGAGTCAATGAGCAGTTCTTC CASSQFLSRVNEQFF
TRBJ2-1 TRBV5-1 . . 15 TGCGCCAGCAGCTTGGGGAGGGTCGCCCACAATGAGCAGTTCTTC CASSLGRVAHNEQFF
TRBJ1-2 TRBV5-6 . . 12 TGTGCCAGCAGGCAGGGGACCTATGGCTACACCTTC CASRQGTYGYTF
TRBJ2-1 TRBV9 TRBD2 once 20 TGTGCCAGCAGCGTAGTAAGTAGCGGGGACTACTCCTACTCCTACAATGAGCAGTTCTTC CASSVVSSGDYSYSYNEQFF
TRBJ1-2 TRBV20-1 . . 10 TGCAGTGAACAGCACTATGGCTACACCTTC CSEQHYGYTF
TRBJ2-7 TRBV6-1 TRBD1 . 17 TGTGCCAGCAGTGACCAATTCTGGGGGACAGGGAACTACGAGCAGTACTTC CASSDQFWGTGNYEQYF
TRBJ2-7 TRBV6-8 . . 13 TGTGCCAGCCCCCTGACCCCGGGTAGCGAGCAGTACTTC CASPLTPGSEQYF
TRBJ2-5 TRBV4-1 TRBD2 once 18 TGCGCCAGCAGCCAAGCCCGACGGACTAGCGGGTTTCAAGAGACCCAGTACTTC CASSQARRTSGFQETQYF
TRBJ2-7 TRBV3-1/TRBV3-2 TRBD2 once 16 TGTGCCAGCAGGCGGACCGGGACTAGCGGATCCTACGAGCAGTACTTC CASRRTGTSGSYEQYF
TRBJ2-3 TRBV5-6 TRBD2 . 17 TGTGCCAGCAGCTTGGGGTCGGAGCGGGGCTACACAGATACGCAGTATTTT CASSLGSERGYTDTQYF
TRBJ1-2 TRBV5-6 . . 16 TGTGCCAGCAGCCGACTGGGACCGGGGAGGTACTATGGCTACACCTTC CASSRLGPGRYYGYTF
TRBJ2-2 TRBV24-1 TRBD2 . 17 TGTGCCACCAGTGTTGGGGGACTAGCGGGGAACACCGGGGAGCTGTTTTTT CATSVGGLAGNTGELFF
TRBJ1-1 TRBV28 TRBD1 . 18 TGTGCCAGCAGTTTATTGAGGTGGGGACAGGAGTTGAGCACTGAAGCTTTCTTT CASSLLRWGQELSTEAFF
TRBJ1-1 TRBV19 . once 13 TGTGCCAGTAGTAGGGACTTTGACACTGAAGCTTTCTTT CASSRDFDTEAFF
TRBJ2-2 TRBV10-2 TRBD1 . 19 TGCGCCAGCAGTGGACGTCCCAGACAGGGGGCTTCGAGCACCGGGGAGCTGTTTTTT CASSGRPRQGASSTGELFF
TRBJ1-5 TRBV5-5 TRBD1 . 14 TGTGCCAGCAGCAGGACAGGGCTAGGGCAGCCCCAGCATTTT CASSRTGLGQPQHF